There are a few counts of the clone carrying this T cell receptor beta chain. V was shortened by 0 bases and J by 7 bases, with 7 bases between the two germline ends. The CDR3 runs 12 residues. Looked up from germline, CDR1 is SGHRS and CDR2 is YFSETQ. The data stem from a study of blood T cell repertoires in COVID-19. The assay was immunoSEQ multiplex PCR, and TCRdb's table has in-frame clones only and misses some. Found here are approximately 190,000 clones, roughly 80% of them singletons; the top ten hold 6.9%. Source material: peripheral blood. The receptor was isolated from a man aged 55-75 years with acute or convalescent COVID-19. The rearrangement links TRBV5-1 to TRBJ1-2; no firm D call. Here the CDR3 DNA reads TGCGCCAGCAGCTTGGATGGCACTGGCTACACCTTC. This gives the protein CASSLDGTGYTF.